One T cell receptor beta chain is described in this entry. The target antigen is unknown. The table came from immunoSEQ multiplex PCR; TCRdb's copy has only in-frame clones and leaves some out. The sample yields about 89,000 clones, just over 90% seen once. V shed 7 bases and J shed 3 bases, with 3 bases lying between them. Germline V gives CDR1 SNHLY, CDR2 FYNNEI. The CDR3 extends over 10 amino acids. These data belong to a study of graft-versus-host responses after intestinal transplantation. Overall study: Each transplant was multivisceral, liver-intestinal, or isolated intestinal.

The study's findings and limits: Present in recipient marrow, GvH clones included some that appeared first in ileum or blood. The presence of high graft-versus-host to host-versus-graft clonal ratios in allografts characterized patients with graft-donor T cell macrochimerism. Association was observed between peak circulating GvH clone levels and early post-transplant HvG declines.

This TCR was recovered from a human donor who received an intestinal transplant. The chain couples TRBV2 to TRBJ1-2; D uncertain. The sequencing here drew on unstimulated CD8+ T cells sorted from spleen or lymph node cells, taken before intestinal transplant. In DNA, the CDR3 is TGTGCCAGCACCGACTATGGCTACACCTTC. This gives the protein CASTDYGYTF.